The present T cell receptor beta chain was sequenced within a study of T cells in Graves' hyperthyroidism and ophthalmopathy. This clonotype is a singleton in its sample. Researchers took RNA transcripts and amplified the TCR beta CDR3 regions from them. First-round RT-PCR with HTBI primers amplified the TCR CDR3 region. TCRdb processed the multiplex PCR reads anew with MiXCR; each CDR3 protein has one entry. The sample shows approximately 510,000 distinct CDR3 sequences, approximately 48% of them seen only once. Input material: peripheral blood or thyroid tissue (not recorded which). The receptor was isolated from an adult woman with Graves' disease, either hyperthyroidism or ophthalmopathy (not recorded which).

The CDR3 reads CSASEREALSNKAFF. In DNA, the CDR3 is TGCAGTGCTAGTGAGAGGGAGGCACTCTCCAATAAAGCTTTCTTT. The V gene is TRBV20-1, the J gene TRBJ1-1; D gene ambiguous. This CDR3 has 15 residues. The germline V and J ends were trimmed by 3 bases and 9 bases, with 23 bases remaining between them. Germline V gives CDR1 DFQATT, CDR2 SNEGSKA (reference sequence).